This TCR beta chain was identified during a study of blood T cell repertoires in COVID-19. Study in general: Acute and convalescent COVID-19 specimens originated in the United States, Italy and Spain. T cells, B-cell-depleted T cells, or PBMCs supplied cDNA or gDNA.

How the authors handled the data: Using reference gene primer amplification, nucleated cell counts were estimated. Sequencing was performed with immunoSEQ multiplex PCR; in TCRdb, only in-frame clones are kept and a portion is missing. That table supplies the V and J calls and clone size; D and trimming were determined from the DNA. The sample contains some 110,000 clones, around nine tenths of which appear only once. Looked up from germline, CDR1 is LGHNA and CDR2 is YNFKEQ. The length of the CDR3 is 18 residues. V lost 4 bases, J lost 1 base, and 15 bases stayed unmatched. The clonotype comes from a human donor in a cohort sampled during active COVID-19. The sequencing sample was made of peripheral blood. The chain links TRBV4-2 to TRBJ1-2; 7 bases are a match to TRBD1. CDR3 DNA: TGTGCCAGCAGCCCTACAATCCTCGTTACAGGGGATAACTATGGCTACACCTTC. Protein sequence: CASSPTILVTGDNYGYTF.